This T cell receptor beta chain is drawn from a study of neurological immune-mediated disorders. Deletions cut 0 bases from V and 4 bases from J, with 9 bases between. This CDR3 is built from 14 residues. Germline assignment: CDR1 LNHNV and CDR2 YYDKDF (reference sequence). 5'RACE with 10-nucleotide random UMIs generated the cDNA. TCRdb re-derived calls from the 5' RACE reads in MiXCR, one entry per CDR3 protein. The sample records about 46,000 distinct CDR3 sequences, less than 2% being singletons. Ten or more counts support this clonotype. The chain couples TRBV15 to TRBJ2-5; D possibly matches TRBD1 or TRBD2 (6 bases each). Sequenced: PBMCs. This TCR came from a woman in her forties with multiple sclerosis. CDR3 residues: CATSREGGLETQYF. CDR3 nucleotides: TGTGCCACCAGCAGAGAAGGGGGGCTAGAGACCCAGTACTTC.